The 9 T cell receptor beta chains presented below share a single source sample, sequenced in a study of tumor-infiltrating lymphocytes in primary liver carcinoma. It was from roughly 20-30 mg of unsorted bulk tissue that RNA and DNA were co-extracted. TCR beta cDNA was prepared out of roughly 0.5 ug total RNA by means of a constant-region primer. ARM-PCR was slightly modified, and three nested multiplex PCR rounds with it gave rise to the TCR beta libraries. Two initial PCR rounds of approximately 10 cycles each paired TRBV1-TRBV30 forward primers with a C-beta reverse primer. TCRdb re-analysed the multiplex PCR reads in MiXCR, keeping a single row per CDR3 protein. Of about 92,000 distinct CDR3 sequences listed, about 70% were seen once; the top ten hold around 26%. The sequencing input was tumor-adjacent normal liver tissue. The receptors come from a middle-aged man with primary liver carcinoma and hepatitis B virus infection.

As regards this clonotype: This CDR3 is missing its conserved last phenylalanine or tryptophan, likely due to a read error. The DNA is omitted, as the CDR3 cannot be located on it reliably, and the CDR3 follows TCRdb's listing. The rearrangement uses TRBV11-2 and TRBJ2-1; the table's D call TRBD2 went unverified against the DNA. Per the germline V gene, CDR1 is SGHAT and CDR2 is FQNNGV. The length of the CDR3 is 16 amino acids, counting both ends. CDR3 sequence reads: CASSYSSTNGRGGRFS.

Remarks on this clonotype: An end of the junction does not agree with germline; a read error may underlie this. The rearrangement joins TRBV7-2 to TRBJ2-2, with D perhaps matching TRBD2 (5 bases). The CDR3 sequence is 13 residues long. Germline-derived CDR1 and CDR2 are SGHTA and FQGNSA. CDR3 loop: CASSPNRSGDLFF. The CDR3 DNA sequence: TGTGCCAGCAGCCCCAATCGTTCCGGGGATCTGTTTTTT.

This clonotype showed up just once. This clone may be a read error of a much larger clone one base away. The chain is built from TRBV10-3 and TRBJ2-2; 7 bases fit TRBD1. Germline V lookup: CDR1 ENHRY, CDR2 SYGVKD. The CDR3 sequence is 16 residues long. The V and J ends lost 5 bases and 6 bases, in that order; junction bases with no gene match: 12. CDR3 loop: CAISFPGQLLPGELFF. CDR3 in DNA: TGTGCCATCAGTTTTCCGGGACAGCTGTTACCCGGGGAGCTGTTTTTT.

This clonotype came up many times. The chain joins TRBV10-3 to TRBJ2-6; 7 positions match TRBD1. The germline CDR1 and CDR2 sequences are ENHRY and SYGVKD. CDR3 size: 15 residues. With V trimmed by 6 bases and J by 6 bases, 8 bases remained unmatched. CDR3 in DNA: TGTGCCATCAGAAAAGGACAGGAGGAGGCCAACGTCCTGACTTTC. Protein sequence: CAIRKGQEEANVLTF.

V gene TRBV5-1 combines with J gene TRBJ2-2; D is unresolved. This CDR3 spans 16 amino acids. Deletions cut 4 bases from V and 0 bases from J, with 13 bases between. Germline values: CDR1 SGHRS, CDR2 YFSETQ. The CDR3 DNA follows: TGCGCCAGCAGCGATATTCGGACGACGAACACCGGGGAGCTGTTTTTT. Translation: CASSDIRTTNTGELFF.

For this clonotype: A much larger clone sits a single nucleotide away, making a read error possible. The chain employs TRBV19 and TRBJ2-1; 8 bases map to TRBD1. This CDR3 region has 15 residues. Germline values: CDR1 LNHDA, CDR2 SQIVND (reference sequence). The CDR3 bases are TGTGCCAGTAGTCCTCGGACAGGGTCCTACTATGAGCAGTTCTTC. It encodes CASSPRTGSYYEQFF.

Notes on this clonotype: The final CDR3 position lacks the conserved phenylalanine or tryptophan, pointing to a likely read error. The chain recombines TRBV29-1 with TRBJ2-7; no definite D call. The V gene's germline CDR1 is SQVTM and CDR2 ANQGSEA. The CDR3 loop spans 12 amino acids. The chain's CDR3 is CSVRADSFEQYL. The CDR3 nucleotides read TGCAGCGTCCGGGCTGATTCCTTCGAGCAGTACCTC.

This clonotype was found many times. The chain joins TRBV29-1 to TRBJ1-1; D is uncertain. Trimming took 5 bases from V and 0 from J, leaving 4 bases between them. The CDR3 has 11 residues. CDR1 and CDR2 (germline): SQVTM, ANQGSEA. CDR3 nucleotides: TGCAGCGTTAGGGTGAACACTGAAGCTTTCTTT. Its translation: CSVRVNTEAFF. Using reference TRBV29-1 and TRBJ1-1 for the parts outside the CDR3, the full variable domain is SAVISQKPSRDICQRGTSLTIQCQVDSQVTMMFWYRQQPGQSLTLIATANQGSEATYESGFVIDKFPISRPNLTFSTLTVSNMSPEDSSIYLCSVRVNTEAFFGQGTRLTVV.

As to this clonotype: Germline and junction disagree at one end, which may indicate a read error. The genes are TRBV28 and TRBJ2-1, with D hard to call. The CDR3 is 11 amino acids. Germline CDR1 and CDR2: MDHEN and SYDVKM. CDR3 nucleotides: TGTGTCAGCAGTAAGGTGAATGAGCGGTTCTTC. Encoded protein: CVSSKVNERFF.